What follows are 12 T cell receptor beta chains derived from one specimen sequenced in a study of cytomegalovirus exposure and HLA in healthy donors. PCR involved 60 Vbeta and 13 Jbeta primers. Profiling relied on immunoSEQ multiplex PCR, and the TCRdb table lists in-frame clones only, not all of them. The table has more than 150,000 clones, around 83% seen once. The sequenced material came from PBMCs. The receptors were gathered from a man between 50 and 59 years old in good health and CMV-seronegative.

The chain links TRBV5-1 to TRBJ2-2; D perhaps matches TRBD2 (6 bases). CDR3 length: 14 residues. The germline V gene encodes CDR1 SGHRS and CDR2 YFSETQ. V lost 6 bases to trimming and J lost 0 bases, with 9 bases between them. Here the CDR3 reads CASIGGTNTGELFF. The CDR3 DNA follows: TGCGCCAGCATAGGCGGGACGAACACCGGGGAGCTGTTTTTT.

V gene TRBV6-1 combines with J gene TRBJ2-1; no reliable D call. The V end lost 7 bases, the J end lost 2 bases, and 12 bases lay between the germline ends. This CDR3 spans 14 amino acids. The germline V gene has CDR1 MNHNS and CDR2 SASEGT. Here the CDR3 reads CASILLGPYNEQFF. The CDR3 nucleotides read TGTGCCAGCATCCTTCTAGGCCCCTACAATGAGCAGTTCTTC.

This clone occurred once. The rearrangement links TRBV27 to TRBJ2-4, with 7 positions matching TRBD2. Germline V lookup: CDR1 MNHEY, CDR2 SMNVEV (reference sequence). V lost 3 bases and J lost 8; bases outside the gene matches: 4. There are 13 residues in the CDR3. As DNA, the CDR3 is TGTGCCAGCAGTTTGCGGGGGAGGGACATTCAGTACTTC. Its translation: CASSLRGRDIQYF.

The chain combines TRBV28 with TRBJ1-1; tentatively, D is TRBD1 (6 bases). With 1 base removed from V and 6 bases from J, the gap between germline ends came to 15 bases. This CDR3 is built from 15 residues. Germline-derived CDR1 and CDR2 are MDHEN and SYDVKM. The CDR3 reads CASSLSGHRAPEAFF. CDR3 nucleotides: TGTGCCAGCAGTTTATCGGGACACCGGGCCCCTGAAGCTTTCTTT.

The J gene is TRBJ2-3, the V gene TRBV9, with 9 positions matching TRBD2. This CDR3 is built from 16 residues. The ends lost 4 bases at V and 6 bases at J; junction bases unmatched: 12. Germline CDR1 is SGDLS and CDR2 is YYNGEE. In DNA form, the CDR3 reads TGTGCCAGCAGCCCGGGTCGGTACAGCGGGAGGGATACGCAGTATTTT. Its translation: CASSPGRYSGRDTQYF.

The CDR3 here is CASSSYRETEAFF. For the CDR3, the DNA is TGTGCCAGCAGTTCCTACAGGGAAACTGAAGCTTTCTTT. The chain links TRBV6-5 to TRBJ1-1; D might be TRBD1 (6 bases). CDR1 is MNHEY and CDR2 is SVGAGI in the germline V gene. The CDR3 runs 13 residues. The V end lost 4 bases, the J end lost 5 bases, and 11 bases lay between the germline ends.

The V gene is TRBV28, the J gene TRBJ2-1; TRBD2 matches at 8 bases. The CDR3 totals 16 residues. The V gene's germline CDR1 is MDHEN and CDR2 SYDVKM. With 6 bases clipped from V and 3 bases from J, the junction kept 10 bases outside the gene matches. This CDR3 reads CASRVQLAGLYNEQFF. The CDR3, as DNA: TGTGCCAGCAGAGTGCAGCTAGCGGGTCTCTACAATGAGCAGTTCTTC.

CDR3: CASSLSAGQNTEAFF. The CDR3 nucleotides read TGTGCCAGCAGTTTATCAGCAGGGCAGAACACTGAAGCTTTCTTT. The chain employs TRBV27 and TRBJ1-1; the D gene is possibly TRBD1 (5 bases). Looked up from germline, CDR1 is MNHEY and CDR2 is SMNVEV (reference sequence). The V and J ends lost 0 bases and 1 base respectively, with 9 bases between them. There are 15 residues in the CDR3.

The chain links TRBV7-9 to TRBJ1-4; D gene ambiguous. The V end lost 3 bases, the J end lost 1 base, and 6 bases lay between the germline ends. The CDR3 extends over 14 amino acids. Germline V gene data show CDR1 as SEHNR and CDR2 as FQNEAQ (reference sequence). The CDR3 region is CASSLSRTNEKLFF. CDR3 in DNA: TGTGCCAGCAGCTTGAGTAGAACTAATGAAAAACTGTTTTTT.

V usage is TRBV4-3 and J usage is TRBJ1-4, with 7 bases identical to TRBD1. With V trimmed by 6 bases and J by 7 bases, 8 bases remained unmatched. CDR1 is LGHNA, CDR2 YSLEER, per germline. This CDR3 contains 14 residues. The CDR3 region is CASRGQGQTEKLFF. CDR3 DNA: TGCGCCAGCAGAGGGCAGGGACAGACTGAAAAACTGTTTTTT.

The sample holds one count of this clone. The V and J genes are TRBV29-1 and TRBJ1-2; 9 nucleotides align to TRBD1. The CDR3 has 12 residues. V lost 7 bases, J lost 4 bases, and 4 bases stayed unmatched. CDR1 SQVTM and CDR2 ANQGSEA come from the germline V gene. CDR3: CSAGGQGYGYTF. CDR3 bases: TGCAGCGCTGGGGGACAGGGCTATGGCTACACCTTC.

The chain is built from TRBV9 and TRBJ2-2; tentative D call: TRBD2 (6 bases). The V gene lost 4 bases and the J gene lost 8 bases, with 21 bases spanning the gap. Germline V gene data show CDR1 as SGDLS and CDR2 as YYNGEE. The CDR3 spans 16 residues. The CDR3 loop reads CASSSSGQAFTGELFF. The CDR3 nucleotides are TGTGCCAGCAGCTCCAGCGGGCAGGCCTTCACGGGGGAGCTGTTTTTT.